This TCR beta chain was found in a study of T cell changes during pregnancy in multiple sclerosis. In germline, CDR1 is GTSNPN, CDR2 SVGIG (reference sequence). CDR3 length equals 10 residues. Trimming shortened V by 0 bases and J by 7 bases, and 4 bases separated the two germline ends. TCRdb's copy holds only in-frame clones and misses some; the assay was immunoSEQ multiplex PCR. This table holds 45,000 or so clones, 75% to 95% found once. The sequence came from a female donor with multiple sclerosis, enrolled in a pregnancy study. Sample: CD8+ T cells from peripheral blood mononuclear cells, taken after pregnancy. The chain joins TRBV30 to TRBJ2-7; D is unclear. CDR3 coding DNA: TGTGCCTGGAGTGTACGGGAGCAGTACTTC. This sequence encodes CAWSVREQYF.